This T cell receptor (gamma chain) was sequenced for a study of gamma-delta T cells after stem cell transplantation. TCRdb reapplied CATT to the RT-PCR reads. The table lists about a thousand gamma-chain clones, under 35% of them singletons, with 34% in the top ten. The CDR3 runs 16 residues. The V gene end was trimmed by 2 bases and the J gene end by 9 bases; junction bases not matched to a gene: 7. The V gene's germline CDR1 is GITISATS and CDR2 ISYDGTV (reference sequence). Sequencing was done on a sample of gamma-delta T cells. This TCR was recovered from a human donor. It is not recorded whose cells these are; they may come from a transplant donor. This chain connects TRGV9 to TRGJP. The J gene, not given by TCRdb, was assigned here from a germline match of the nucleotide sequence. The CDR3 DNA follows: TGTGCCTTGTGGGAGGCCCCTGTGTTGGGCAAAAAAATCAAGGTATTT. Residues: CALWEAPVLGKKIKVF.